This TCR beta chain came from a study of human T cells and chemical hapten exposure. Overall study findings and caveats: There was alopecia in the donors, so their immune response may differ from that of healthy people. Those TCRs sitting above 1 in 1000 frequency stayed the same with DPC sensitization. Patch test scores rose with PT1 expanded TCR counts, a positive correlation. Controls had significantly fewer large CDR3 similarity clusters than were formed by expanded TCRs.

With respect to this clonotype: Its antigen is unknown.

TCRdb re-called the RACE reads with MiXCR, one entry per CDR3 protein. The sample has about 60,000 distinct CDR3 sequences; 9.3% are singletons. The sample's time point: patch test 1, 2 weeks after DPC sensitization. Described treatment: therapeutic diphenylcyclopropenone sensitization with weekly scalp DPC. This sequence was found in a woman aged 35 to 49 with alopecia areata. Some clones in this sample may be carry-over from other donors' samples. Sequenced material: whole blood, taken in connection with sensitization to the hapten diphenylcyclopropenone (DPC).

CDR3 DNA sequence: TGTGCCAGCAGTCCTCCGGCAGGGGCAAACACCGGGGAGCTGTTTTTT. It translates to CASSPPAGANTGELFF. This chain links TRBV6-1 with TRBJ2-2; weak D call: TRBD1 (6 bases). Trimming shortened V by 5 bases and J by 2 bases, and 15 bases separated the two germline ends. The germline CDR1 and CDR2 sequences are MNHNS and SASEGT. The CDR3 length is 16 residues.